The sequence of this TCR beta chain was determined in a study of shared clonotypes between healthy human individuals. Remarks on this clone: Its antigen is not identified.

The CDR3 covers 13 residues. Germline V CDR1 and CDR2: WNHNN, SYGVQD (reference sequence). The V end was cut by 2 bases, the J end by 5 bases, with 10 bases between. Some clones are missing from TCRdb's copy, which holds only in-frame ones; the method was immunoSEQ multiplex PCR. The sample carries 2 million to 3 million clones, around nine tenths recorded once. Study observations and caveats: Despite large depth, rarefaction showed incomplete sorted-subset sequencing. Specimens sampled were limited to blood, with tissue repertoires likely differing.

The clonotype was recovered from a man younger than 35 in good health. The J gene is TRBJ2-7, the V gene TRBV10-1; a possible D gene is TRBD1 (5 bases). Specimen: naive CD4+ T cells sorted from blood. The sample's subset: CD45RA+ positively selected. CDR3 DNA sequence: TGCGCCAGCAGTGAGGCAGGGATGAACGAGCAGTACTTC. Encoded protein: CASSEAGMNEQYF.